A single sample gave rise to the 20 T cell receptor beta chains below, sequenced in a study of shared T cell receptors in the human thymus. Sequenced by immunoSEQ multiplex PCR; TCRdb stores in-frame clones only, minus some. The sample shows roughly 550,000 clones, more than 75% of them seen only once. The same data also contributed to another study, on human thymus T cells.

Material: thymocytes. The origin of the receptors is a boy younger than two with a congenital heart defect.

Concerning this clone itself: Other nucleotide sequences from this sample produce the same CDR3. The CDR3 DNA follows: TGTGCCAGCAGCGTGGACAGGGGTCCCTACGAGCAGTACTTC. It specifies CASSVDRGPYEQYF. The chain recombines TRBV6-1 with TRBJ2-7, with TRBD1 identical over 9 bases. V was pared by 6 bases and J by 2 bases, with 5 bases of the junction left unmatched. The germline V gene encodes CDR1 MNHNS and CDR2 SASEGT. The CDR3 runs to 14 residues.

The J gene is TRBJ2-1, the V gene TRBV5-6; D may be TRBD2 (5 bases). Germline-derived CDR1 and CDR2 are SGHDT and YYEEEE. The CDR3 runs to 14 residues. Between the trimmed V and J ends, which lost 0 bases and 6 bases, there was a span of 10 bases. The DNA of the CDR3 is TGTGCCAGCAGCTTGGGGACCGGGGTCAATGAGCAGTTCTTC. It translates to CASSLGTGVNEQFF.

In this sample, this clone turned up once. The rearrangement joins TRBV2 to TRBJ2-4; 13 bases fit TRBD2. The CDR3 runs 15 residues. J lost 7 bases, V lost 5 bases, and 5 bases had no gene match. The V gene's germline CDR1 is SNHLY and CDR2 FYNNEI. The CDR3 reads CASSPGLAGRNIQYF. CDR3 bases: TGTGCCAGCAGTCCGGGACTAGCGGGAAGGAACATTCAGTACTTC.

The J gene is TRBJ2-7, the V gene TRBV5-1, with D tentatively TRBD2 (6 bases). The CDR3 extends over 13 amino acids. Germline CDR1 SGHRS, CDR2 YFSETQ. The V end lost 1 base, the J end lost 11 bases, and 16 bases lay between the germline ends. The CDR3, as DNA: TGCGCCAGCAGCTTGAATAGCGGAAGTTGGAAGTACTTC. Protein: CASSLNSGSWKYF.

The V call is TRBV7-2, the J call TRBJ2-5; 10 bases agree with TRBD2. The germline gives CDR1 SGHTA, CDR2 FQGNSA. The CDR3 contains 12 residues. Losses at the gene ends were 8 bases for V and 4 bases for J; bases not matched to a gene: 1. CDR3 bases: TGTGCCAGCGGGACTAGCGTAGAGACCCAGTACTTC. It is translated as CASGTSVETQYF.

The chain links TRBV11-2 to TRBJ2-7, with a possible D match to TRBD1 (5 bases). V lost 2 bases, J lost 2 bases, and 16 bases lay in between. The CDR3 covers 16 residues. The germline V gene encodes CDR1 SGHAT and CDR2 FQNNGV. CDR3 in amino acids: CASSLQGPAMPYEQYF. The CDR3, as DNA: TGTGCCAGCAGCTTACAGGGCCCAGCTATGCCCTACGAGCAGTACTTC.

J is TRBJ2-7 and V is TRBV14; D might be TRBD2 (5 bases). Germline assignment: CDR1 SGHDN and CDR2 FVKESK. V gave up 0 bases and J gave up 0 bases, with 6 bases separating them. The CDR3 is 14 amino acids. The CDR3 DNA reads TGTGCCAGCAGCCAAGAAGGAGGCTCCTACGAGCAGTACTTC. Its translation: CASSQEGGSYEQYF.

The rearrangement uses TRBV5-1 and TRBJ2-5, with D possibly matching TRBD2 (5 bases). The V and J ends lost 3 bases and 5 bases respectively, with 14 bases between them. This CDR3 comprises 14 residues. Germline-derived CDR1 and CDR2 are SGHRS and YFSETQ. CDR3 DNA sequence: TGCGCCAGCAGCTCTGGACTGCCGAGGGAGACCCAGTACTTC. This gives the protein CASSSGLPRETQYF.

This chain links TRBV19 with TRBJ2-7; TRBD1 matches at 10 bases. The V gene's germline CDR1 is LNHDA and CDR2 SQIVND (reference sequence). With V trimmed by 10 bases and J by 6 bases, 6 bases remained unmatched. The CDR3 consists of 12 residues. CDR3 region: CATRDRGCEQYF. The CDR3 DNA reads TGTGCCACCCGGGACAGGGGTTGCGAGCAGTACTTC.

The chain links TRBV30 to TRBJ1-5; 7 nucleotides line up with TRBD1. Per the germline V gene, CDR1 is GTSNPN and CDR2 is SVGIG (reference sequence). CDR3 length: 16 residues. J gave up 0 bases and V 3 bases, and 8 bases lay outside the gene matches. CDR3 in amino acids: CAWRPQDRYSNQPQHF. The CDR3 coding sequence is TGTGCCTGGAGACCCCAGGACAGGTATAGCAATCAGCCCCAGCATTTT.

The rearrangement links TRBV27 to TRBJ2-5; the match to TRBD2 covers 7 bases. The ends lost 5 bases at V and 2 bases at J; junction bases unmatched: 5. CDR3 length: 14 amino acids. Germline-derived CDR1 and CDR2 are MNHEY and SMNVEV (reference sequence). The CDR3 reads CASSPGAGQETQYF. The CDR3 DNA sequence: TGTGCCAGCAGTCCAGGAGCGGGACAAGAGACCCAGTACTTC.

The chain combines TRBV7-3 with TRBJ2-1; the D is unclear. The V end lost 1 base, the J end lost 8 bases, and 12 bases lay between the germline ends. The germline gives CDR1 SGHTA, CDR2 FQGTGA. The CDR3 length is 14 residues. The CDR3 reads CASSLKYRGDEQFF. The CDR3 nucleotides are TGTGCCAGCAGCTTAAAATACCGAGGCGATGAGCAGTTCTTC.

The chain carries TRBV27 and TRBJ2-5; 12 nucleotides agree with TRBD2. The CDR3 loop spans 15 amino acids. V lost 3 bases to trimming and J lost 2 bases; unmatched junction nucleotides: 1. Looked up from germline, CDR1 is MNHEY and CDR2 is SMNVEV (reference sequence). CDR3 sequence (DNA): TGTGCCAGCAGTTTCCTAGCGGGAGGGCAAGAGACCCAGTACTTC. Translation: CASSFLAGGQETQYF.

The chain links TRBV9 to TRBJ2-2; a weak D match, TRBD2 (6 bases). The CDR3 is 16 amino acids. Looked up from germline, CDR1 is SGDLS and CDR2 is YYNGEE. V was shortened by 0 bases and J by 2 bases, with 11 bases between the two germline ends. CDR3: CASSVGGRSNTGELFF. DNA for the CDR3: TGTGCCAGCAGCGTAGGAGGGAGGTCAAACACCGGGGAGCTGTTTTTT.

This chain uses TRBV2 with TRBJ2-2; 10 bases are shared with TRBD2. The CDR3 is made up of 16 amino acids. After removal of 6 bases from V and 1 base from J, the junction contained 5 bases not matched to a gene. Per germline, CDR1 SNHLY and CDR2 FYNNEI. Here the CDR3 reads CASSVGLAVNTGELFF. The CDR3 coding sequence is TGTGCCAGCAGCGTAGGACTAGCGGTGAACACCGGGGAGCTGTTTTTT.

The chain carries TRBV9 and TRBJ1-1; D is unresolved. CDR1 and CDR2 (germline): SGDLS, YYNGEE. The CDR3 sequence is 15 residues long. V lost 0 bases, J lost 0 bases, and 9 bases lay in between. This chain's CDR3 is CASSVAGEMNTEAFF. The CDR3 DNA reads TGTGCCAGCAGCGTAGCCGGTGAAATGAACACTGAAGCTTTCTTT.

The J gene is TRBJ1-5, the V gene TRBV28, with TRBD1 identical over 7 bases. CDR1 and CDR2 (germline): MDHEN, SYDVKM. The junction had 13 bases not matched to a gene; V was cut back by 5 bases and J by 9 bases. CDR3 size: 15 residues. Here the CDR3 DNA reads TGTGCCAGCAGTCTACCCCGACAGGGACCGGCGCCCCAGCATTTT. Protein product: CASSLPRQGPAPQHF.

The chain joins TRBV4-1 to TRBJ1-4, with a tentative D call TRBD1 (5 bases). Germline V lookup: CDR1 MGHRA, CDR2 YSYEKL. The CDR3 is made up of 14 amino acids. V lost 1 base and J 13 bases, leaving 16 bases between the germline ends. DNA for the CDR3: TGCGCCAGCAGCCAAGGGGGAAGGTCAGGGCCACTGTTTTTT. This sequence encodes CASSQGGRSGPLFF.

This sequence joins TRBV29-1 and TRBJ2-7; 12 bases align to TRBD2. Germline V gene lookup returns CDR1 SQVTM and CDR2 ANQGSEA. The CDR3 length is 15 residues. V lost 4 bases to trimming and J lost 2 bases; unmatched junction nucleotides: 6. DNA for the CDR3: TGCAGCGTTGGACAGGGACTAGCGGGTACCTACGAGCAGTACTTC. It is translated as CSVGQGLAGTYEQYF.

In this sample, this clone turned up a few times. The identical CDR3 is also encoded by other nucleotide sequences in the sample. The V gene is TRBV29-1, the J gene TRBJ2-7; D gene unclear. The CDR3 runs 11 residues. V dropped 4 bases and J dropped 0 bases, with 4 bases sitting between them. Per germline, CDR1 SQVTM and CDR2 ANQGSEA. This chain's CDR3 is CSVGVSYEQYF. The DNA for the CDR3 is TGCAGCGTTGGAGTCTCCTACGAGCAGTACTTC.